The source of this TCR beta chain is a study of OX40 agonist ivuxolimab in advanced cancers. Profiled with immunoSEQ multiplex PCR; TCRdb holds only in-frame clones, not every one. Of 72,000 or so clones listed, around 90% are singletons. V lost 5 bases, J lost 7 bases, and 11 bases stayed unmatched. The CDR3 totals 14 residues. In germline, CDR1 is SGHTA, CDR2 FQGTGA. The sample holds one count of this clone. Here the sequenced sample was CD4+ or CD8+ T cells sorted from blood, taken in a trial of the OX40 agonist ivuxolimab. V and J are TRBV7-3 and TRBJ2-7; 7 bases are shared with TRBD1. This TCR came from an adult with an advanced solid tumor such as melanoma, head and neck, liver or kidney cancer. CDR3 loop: CASSPTPRQGEQYF. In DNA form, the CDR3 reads TGTGCCAGCAGCCCCACCCCCCGACAGGGTGAGCAGTACTTC. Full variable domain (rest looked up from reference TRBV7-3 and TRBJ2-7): GAGVSQTPSNKVTEKGKYVELRCDPISGHTALYWYRQSLGQGPEFLIYFQGTGAADDSGLPNDRFFAVRPEGSVSTLKIQRTERGDSAVYLCASSPTPRQGEQYFGPGTRLTVT.